This T cell receptor beta chain was retrieved from a study of OX40 agonist ivuxolimab in advanced cancers. To note about this clone: The target antigen is unknown.

Assay used: immunoSEQ multiplex PCR; TCRdb lists only in-frame clones, some missing. The top ten hold roughly 14% of the sample, which has approximately 29,000 clones, roughly 83% seen once. The CDR3 totals 17 residues. CDR1 and CDR2 (germline): SGHAT, FQNNGV. V lost 1 base, J lost 2 bases, and 17 bases lay in between. Study-level results: The specificity for antigen of the expanded peripheral T cells was not determined. Both blood CD4+ and CD8+ T cells showed clonal growth by week 6 at 0.1 to 3.0 mg/kg.

The receptor was isolated from an adult with an advanced solid tumor such as melanoma, head and neck, liver or kidney cancer. The chain has TRBV11-2 and TRBJ1-2, with a weak D call TRBD1 (5 bases). The source was CD4+ or CD8+ T cells sorted from blood, collected in a trial of the OX40 agonist ivuxolimab. CDR3 sequence: CASSLAVGAPDNYGYTF. The CDR3 DNA sequence: TGTGCCAGCAGCTTAGCCGTCGGGGCGCCGGACAACTATGGCTACACCTTC.